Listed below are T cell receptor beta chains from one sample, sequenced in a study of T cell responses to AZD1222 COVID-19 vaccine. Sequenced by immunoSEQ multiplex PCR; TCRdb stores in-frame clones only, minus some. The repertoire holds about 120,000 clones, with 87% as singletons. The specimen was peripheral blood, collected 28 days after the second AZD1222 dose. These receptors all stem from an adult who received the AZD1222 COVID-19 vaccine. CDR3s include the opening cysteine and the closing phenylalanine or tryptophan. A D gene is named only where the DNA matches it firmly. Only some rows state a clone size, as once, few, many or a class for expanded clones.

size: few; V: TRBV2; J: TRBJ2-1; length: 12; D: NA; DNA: TGTGCCAGCGGGACGCATTACAATGAGCAGTTCTTC; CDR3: CASGTHYNEQFF
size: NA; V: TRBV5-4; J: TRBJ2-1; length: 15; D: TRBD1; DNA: TGTGCCAGCAGTTCCCGGGACAGTCTTTACAATGAGCAGTTCTTC; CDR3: CASSSRDSLYNEQFF
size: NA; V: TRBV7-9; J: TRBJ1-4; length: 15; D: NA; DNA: TGTGCCAGCAGCCCAAGGGGGGGCACTAATGAAAAACTGTTTTTT; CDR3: CASSPRGGTNEKLFF
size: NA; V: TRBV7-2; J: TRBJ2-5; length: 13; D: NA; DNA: TGTGCCAGCAGCTTACCTTTCCAAGAGACCCAGTACTTC; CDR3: CASSLPFQETQYF
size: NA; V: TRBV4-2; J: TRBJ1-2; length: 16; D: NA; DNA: TGTGCCAGCAGCCAAGATCTCAAGGGGGAAGTCTATGGCTACACCTTC; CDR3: CASSQDLKGEVYGYTF
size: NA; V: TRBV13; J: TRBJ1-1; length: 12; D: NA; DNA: TGTGCCAGCAGCCCCAGGGATTCTGAAGCTTTCTTT; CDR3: CASSPRDSEAFF
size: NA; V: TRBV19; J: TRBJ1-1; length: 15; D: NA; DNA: TGTGCCAGTAGTATAGTCGGGGGTGCTAACACTGAAGCTTTCTTT; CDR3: CASSIVGGANTEAFF
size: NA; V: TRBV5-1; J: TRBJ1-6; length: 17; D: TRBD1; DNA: TGCGCCAGCAGCTTGCATGGACAGGGGACGGGGAATTCACCCCTCCACTTT; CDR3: CASSLHGQGTGNSPLHF
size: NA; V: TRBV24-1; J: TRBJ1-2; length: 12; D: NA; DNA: TGTGCCACCGCCGGCGAGGGTTATGGCTACACCTTC; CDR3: CATAGEGYGYTF
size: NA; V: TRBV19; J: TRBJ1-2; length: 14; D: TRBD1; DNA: TGTGCCAGTACGTTACGGGACAGGCACTATGGCTACACCTTC; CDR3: CASTLRDRHYGYTF
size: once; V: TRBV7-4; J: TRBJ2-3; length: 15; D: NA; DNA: TGTGCCAGCAGCTGGTGGGGGGCCCTCACAGATACGCAGTATTTT; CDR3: CASSWWGALTDTQYF
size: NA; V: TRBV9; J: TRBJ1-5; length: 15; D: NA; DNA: TGTGCCAGCAGCACCTGGGGACGGGTTCGTCAGCCCCAGCATTTT; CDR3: CASSTWGRVRQPQHF
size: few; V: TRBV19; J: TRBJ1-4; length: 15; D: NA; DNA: TGTGCCAGTAGTATAGTGCATGCAACTAATGAAAAACTGTTTTTT; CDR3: CASSIVHATNEKLFF
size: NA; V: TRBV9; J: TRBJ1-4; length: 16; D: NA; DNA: TGTGCCAGCAGCGTAGGAAGGGGGGCAGGCCGGGAAAAACTGTTTTTT; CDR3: CASSVGRGAGREKLFF
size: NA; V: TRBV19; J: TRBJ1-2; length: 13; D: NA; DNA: TGTGCCAGCAGGACAAGCCTTCACTATGGCTACACCTTC; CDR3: CASRTSLHYGYTF
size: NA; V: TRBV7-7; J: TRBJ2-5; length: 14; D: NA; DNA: TGTGCCAGCAGCTTAGGCGGGGCGGGTGAGACCCAGTACTTC; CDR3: CASSLGGAGETQYF
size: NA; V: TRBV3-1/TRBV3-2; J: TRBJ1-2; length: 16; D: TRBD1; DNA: TGTGCCAGCAGCCCCGGGACAGGCAGTTTTTACTGGGGCTACACCTTC; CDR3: CASSPGTGSFYWGYTF
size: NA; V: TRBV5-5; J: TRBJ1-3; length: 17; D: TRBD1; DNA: TGTGCCAGCAGCTTCGCCCAACAGGGGAGACGTGGAAACACCATATATTTT; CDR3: CASSFAQQGRRGNTIYF
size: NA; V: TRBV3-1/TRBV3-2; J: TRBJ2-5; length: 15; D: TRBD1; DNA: TGTGCCAGCAGCCCCCTTGGACAGGGAAAAGAGACCCAGTACTTC; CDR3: CASSPLGQGKETQYF
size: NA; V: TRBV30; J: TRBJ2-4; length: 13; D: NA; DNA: TGTGCCTGGCTTGGAGGGGACGGTTACATTCAGTACTTC; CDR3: CAWLGGDGYIQYF
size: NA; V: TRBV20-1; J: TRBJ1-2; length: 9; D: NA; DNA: TGCAGTGCTAGTCATGGCTACACCTTC; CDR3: CSASHGYTF
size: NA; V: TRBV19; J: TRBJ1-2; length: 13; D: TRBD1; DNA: TGTGCCAGTAGTGGGGGACAGCACTATGGCTACACCTTC; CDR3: CASSGGQHYGYTF
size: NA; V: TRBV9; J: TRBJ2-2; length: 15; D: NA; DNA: TGTGCCAGCAGCGTAGTACAGGGCGACACCGGGGAGCTGTTTTTT; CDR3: CASSVVQGDTGELFF
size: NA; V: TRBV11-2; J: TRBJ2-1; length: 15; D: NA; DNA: TGTGCCAGCAGCTTAACGGGGGTCCCGGGCGGTGAGCAGTTCTTC; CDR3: CASSLTGVPGGEQFF
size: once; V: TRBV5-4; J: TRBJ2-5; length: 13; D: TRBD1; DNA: TGTGCCAGCAGCTTGCCCGGGACAGCGGCCCAGTACTTC; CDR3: CASSLPGTAAQYF
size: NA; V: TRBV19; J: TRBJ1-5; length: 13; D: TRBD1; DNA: TGTGCCAGCCAACGACAGGGTGATCAGCCCCAGCATTTT; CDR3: CASQRQGDQPQHF
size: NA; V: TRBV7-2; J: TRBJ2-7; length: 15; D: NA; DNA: TGTGCCAGCAGGTATAGCGGAATCAGCTCCTACGAGCAGTACTTC; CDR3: CASRYSGISSYEQYF
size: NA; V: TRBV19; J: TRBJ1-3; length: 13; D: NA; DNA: TGTGCCAGTAATTCTGAGACTGGAAACACCATATATTTT; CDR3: CASNSETGNTIYF
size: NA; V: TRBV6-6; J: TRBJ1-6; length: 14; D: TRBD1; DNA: TGTGCCAGCAGCCAAGGACAGGGAAATTCACCCCTCCACTTT; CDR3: CASSQGQGNSPLHF
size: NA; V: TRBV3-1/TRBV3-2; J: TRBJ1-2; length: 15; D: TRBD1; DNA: TGTGCCAGCAGCCAAGCACCGACAGGGTACTATGGCTACACCTTC; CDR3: CASSQAPTGYYGYTF
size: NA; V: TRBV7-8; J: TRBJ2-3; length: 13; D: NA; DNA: TGTGCCAGCAGCAGCTCTATCCGAGATACGCAGTATTTT; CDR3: CASSSSIRDTQYF
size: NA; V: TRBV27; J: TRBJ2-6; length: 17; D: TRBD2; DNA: TGTGCCAGCAGTTTATTCGGGGGGAGCTCTGGGGCCAACGTCCTGACTTTC; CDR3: CASSLFGGSSGANVLTF
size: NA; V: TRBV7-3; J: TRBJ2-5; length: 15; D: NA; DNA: TGTGCCAGCAGCCCGGACCCAGGGCAGAGGGAGACCCAGTACTTC; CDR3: CASSPDPGQRETQYF
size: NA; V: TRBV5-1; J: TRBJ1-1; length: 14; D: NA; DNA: TGCGCCAGCAGCTTGGGACAGATCCCCGGTGAAGCTTTCTTT; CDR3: CASSLGQIPGEAFF
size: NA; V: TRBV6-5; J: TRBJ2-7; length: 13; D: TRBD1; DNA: TGTGCCAGCAGACGGACAGGGGGCGGCGAGCAGTACTTC; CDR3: CASRRTGGGEQYF
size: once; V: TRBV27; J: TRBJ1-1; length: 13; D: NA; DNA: TGTGCCAGCACCCCCGCGGAATTTGGTGAAGCTTTCTTT; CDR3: CASTPAEFGEAFF
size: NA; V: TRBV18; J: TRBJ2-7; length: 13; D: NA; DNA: TGTGCCACCACACTCGGGGGTCCCTACGAGCAGTACTTC; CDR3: CATTLGGPYEQYF
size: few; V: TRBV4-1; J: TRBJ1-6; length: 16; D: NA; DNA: TGCGCCAGCAGCCAAGAAGAGGGCAGGGAAAATTCACCCCTCCACTTT; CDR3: CASSQEEGRENSPLHF
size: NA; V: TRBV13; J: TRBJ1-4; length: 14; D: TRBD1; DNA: TGTGCCAGCAGCTCGACAGGGACTAATGAAAAACTGTTTTTT; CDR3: CASSSTGTNEKLFF
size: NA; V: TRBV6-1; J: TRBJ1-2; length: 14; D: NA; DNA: TGTGCCAGCAGTGAAGCAAGAACAGTAGATGGCTACACCTTC; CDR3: CASSEARTVDGYTF
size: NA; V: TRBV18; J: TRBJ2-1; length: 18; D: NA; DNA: TGTGCCAGCTCACCACGGGGCGGAATGGGGAGCTCCTACAATGAGCAGTTCTTC; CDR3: CASSPRGGMGSSYNEQFF
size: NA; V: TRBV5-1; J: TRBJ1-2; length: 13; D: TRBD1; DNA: TGCGCCAGCAGCTTGACAGGGGAGGGAGGCTACACCTTC; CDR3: CASSLTGEGGYTF
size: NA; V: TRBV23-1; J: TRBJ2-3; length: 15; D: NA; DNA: TGCGCCAGCAGATGGAGGTTAGGGAGCACAGATACGCAGTATTTT; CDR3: CASRWRLGSTDTQYF
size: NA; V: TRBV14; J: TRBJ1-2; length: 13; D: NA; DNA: TGTGCCAGCAGCCAAAGGTCCCTAATAAGCTACACCTTC; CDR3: CASSQRSLISYTF
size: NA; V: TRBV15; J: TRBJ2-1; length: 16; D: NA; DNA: TGTGCCACCAGCAGAGATCTGTCAGGGGCTTTCAATGAGCAGTTCTTC; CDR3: CATSRDLSGAFNEQFF
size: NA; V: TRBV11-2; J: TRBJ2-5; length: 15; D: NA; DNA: TGTGCCAGCAGCTTAGATGGACAGAGAGGGGAGACCCAGTACTTC; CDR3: CASSLDGQRGETQYF
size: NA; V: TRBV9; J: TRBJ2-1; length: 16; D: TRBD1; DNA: TGTGCCAGCAGCGTAGCTACGGGACAGGGATACAATGAGCAGTTCTTC; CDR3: CASSVATGQGYNEQFF
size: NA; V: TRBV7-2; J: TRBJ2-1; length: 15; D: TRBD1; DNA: TGTGCCAGCAGCCCAGGGACAGGGAAGTACAATGAGCAGTTCTTC; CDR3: CASSPGTGKYNEQFF
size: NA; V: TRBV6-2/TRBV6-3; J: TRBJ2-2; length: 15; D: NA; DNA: TGTGCCAGCAGTTACTCAAGACAGAACACCGGGGAGCTGTTTTTT; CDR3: CASSYSRQNTGELFF
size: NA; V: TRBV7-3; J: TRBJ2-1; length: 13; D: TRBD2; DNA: TGTGCCAGCAGCTCGGGGGGGTTAAATGAGCAGTTCTTC; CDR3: CASSSGGLNEQFF
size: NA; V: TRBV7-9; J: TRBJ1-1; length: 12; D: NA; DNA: TGTGCCTCGTCCTGGGAGTCCACTGAAGCTTTCTTT; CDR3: CASSWESTEAFF
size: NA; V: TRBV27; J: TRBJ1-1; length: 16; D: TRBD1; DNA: TGTGCCAGCAAATCAGGGACCGGGACAGGGAACACTGAAGCTTTCTTT; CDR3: CASKSGTGTGNTEAFF
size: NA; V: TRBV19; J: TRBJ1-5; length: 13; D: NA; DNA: TGTGCCAGTCACGGTTCCAGCAATCAGCCCCAGCATTTT; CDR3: CASHGSSNQPQHF